The 2 T cell receptor beta chains given below trace back to one sample, sequenced in a study of shared clonotypes between healthy human individuals. Clones were read by immunoSEQ multiplex PCR, and TCRdb kept only the in-frame ones, dropping some. The sample contains some 2,400,000 clones, approximately 94% of which appear only once. The specimen was naive CD4+ T cells sorted from blood. Stated subset: CD45RA+ positively selected. Receptors were obtained from a man between 18 and 29 years old in good health.

With respect to this clone: The same CDR3 is also encoded by other DNA sequences in this sample. The rearrangement uses TRBV7-9 and TRBJ2-7; tentatively, D is TRBD1 (5 bases). CDR1 and CDR2 (germline): SEHNR, FQNEAQ (reference sequence). The ends were cut back, 3 bases at V and 5 bases at J, with 8 bases in the middle. CDR3 length: 12 residues. The CDR3 loop reads CASSLIRDEQYF. DNA of the CDR3: TGTGCCAGCAGCTTGATCAGGGACGAGCAGTACTTC. Filled out from reference TRBV7-9 and TRBJ2-7, the complete variable domain reads DTGVSQNPRHKITKRGQNVTFRCDPISEHNRLYWYRQTLGQGPEFLTYFQNEAQLEKSRLLSDRFSAERPKGSFSTLEIQRTEQGDSAMYLCASSLIRDEQYFGPGTRLTVT.

The chain recombines TRBV7-2 with TRBJ2-7, with no clear D. CDR1 and CDR2 from the germline V gene are SGHTA and FQGNSA. This CDR3 has 15 residues. V lost 5 bases to trimming and J lost 2 bases, with 16 bases between them. This CDR3 reads CASSPQFPATYEQYF. The CDR3 nucleotides are TGTGCCAGCAGCCCTCAATTCCCCGCGACCTACGAGCAGTACTTC. Full variable domain (missing parts from reference TRBV7-2 and TRBJ2-7): GAGVSQSPSNKVTEKGKDVELRCDPISGHTALYWYRQSLGQGLEFLIYFQGNSAPDKSGLPSDRFSAERTGGSVSTLTIQRTQQEDSAVYLCASSPQFPATYEQYFGPGTRLTVT.